What follows are 30 T cell receptor beta chains derived from one specimen sequenced in a study of T cell responses to AZD1222 COVID-19 vaccine. Some clones are missing from TCRdb's copy, which holds only in-frame ones; the method was immunoSEQ multiplex PCR. The sample contains 100,000 to 150,000 clones, roughly 87% of which appear only once. The sequencing used peripheral blood, collected on day 0 of MenACWY control vaccination. The receptors originated from an adult in good health.

The rearrangement links TRBV6-5 to TRBJ2-2, with 8 bases lining up with TRBD2. Germline assignment: CDR1 MNHEY and CDR2 SVGAGI. V dropped 6 bases and J dropped 4; count of bases not matched to a gene: 4. This CDR3 has 14 residues. The CDR3 spells CASSGAGGTGELFF. The CDR3 nucleotides read TGTGCCAGCAGCGGGGCGGGGGGCACCGGGGAGCTGTTTTTT.

About this clone: This specimen includes other DNA sequences encoding the same CDR3. This chain connects TRBV19 to TRBJ2-7; 9 bases agree with TRBD1. The germline V gene has CDR1 LNHDA and CDR2 SQIVND (reference sequence). The CDR3 is 15 amino acids. V lost 4 bases, J lost 0 bases, and 4 bases stayed unmatched. CDR3 loop: CASSTPGQGSYEQYF. The CDR3 DNA reads TGTGCCAGTAGTACCCCGGGACAGGGCTCCTACGAGCAGTACTTC.

This chain joins TRBV5-6 and TRBJ2-5; TRBD2 agrees at 12 bases. The CDR3 sequence is 15 residues long. J was trimmed by 6 bases and V by 2 bases; bases with no gene match: 5. CDR1 and CDR2 (germline): SGHDT, YYEEEE. CDR3 amino acids: CASSLLAGGSQTQYF. CDR3 coding DNA: TGTGCCAGCAGCTTACTAGCGGGGGGCTCCCAGACCCAGTACTTC.

J is TRBJ2-1 and V is TRBV12-5; D is ambiguous. The CDR3 contains 16 residues. Per the germline V gene, CDR1 is LGHNT and CDR2 is FRNRAP. Trimming removed 7 bases from V and 0 bases from J, with 16 bases in between. DNA for the CDR3: TGTGCTAGTGCCCTCCCCCCCGCCGACTCCTACAATGAGCAGTTCTTC. Its protein is CASALPPADSYNEQFF.

The chain uses TRBV7-2 and TRBJ1-5; D remains unclear. CDR1 is SGHTA and CDR2 is FQGNSA in the germline V gene. The CDR3 runs to 16 residues. Between the trimmed V and J ends, which lost 4 bases and 4 bases, there was a span of 17 bases. The CDR3 loop is CASSSYSGSGNQPQHF. CDR3 coding DNA: TGTGCCAGCAGCTCCTACAGTGGGAGTGGGAATCAGCCCCAGCATTTT.

The chain employs TRBV18 and TRBJ1-2; weak D call: TRBD1 (6 bases). Germline V lookup: CDR1 KGHSH, CDR2 LQKENI. The germline V and J ends were trimmed by 3 bases and 4 bases, with 12 bases remaining between them. The CDR3 sequence is 14 residues long. The CDR3 sequence is CASSPREGVYGYTF. As DNA, the CDR3 is TGTGCCAGCTCACCGAGGGAGGGGGTCTATGGCTACACCTTC.

The CDR3 region is CASSPKDTQYF. The CDR3 DNA sequence: TGTGCCAGCAGTCCCAAAGATACGCAGTATTTT. V gene TRBV12-3 or TRBV12-4 combines with J gene TRBJ2-3; D gene ambiguous. V gave up 5 bases and J gave up 5 bases, with 5 bases separating them. This CDR3 spans 11 amino acids.

This chain connects TRBV18 to TRBJ1-2; D possibly corresponds to TRBD1 (6 bases). CDR3 length: 13 residues. Deletions cut 3 bases from V and 1 base from J, with 6 bases between. Per the germline V gene, CDR1 is KGHSH and CDR2 is LQKENI. CDR3 in DNA: TGTGCCAGCTCACCGGACAGTAACTATGGCTACACCTTC. It encodes CASSPDSNYGYTF.

This chain uses TRBV18 with TRBJ2-5, with D possibly being TRBD1 or TRBD2 (5 bases each). CDR1 is KGHSH, CDR2 LQKENI, per germline. Trimming removed 3 bases at V and 4 bases at J, with 9 bases between. The length of the CDR3 is 13 residues. The CDR3 coding sequence is TGTGCCAGCTCACCGGGGACCGGAGAGACCCAGTACTTC. This encodes CASSPGTGETQYF.

The sample holds a few counts of this clone. The CDR3 reads CASGIYNSPLHF. The CDR3 DNA sequence: TGTGCCAGCGGAATCTATAATTCACCCCTCCACTTT. The gene calls are TRBV27 and TRBJ1-6; unclear D gene. CDR3 length: 12 amino acids. The germline V gene encodes CDR1 MNHEY and CDR2 SMNVEV (reference sequence). Trimming removed 8 bases at V and 3 bases at J, with 5 bases between.

The rearrangement links TRBV27 to TRBJ2-7; D is ambiguous. CDR1 MNHEY and CDR2 SMNVEV come from the germline V gene (reference sequence). This CDR3 spans 13 amino acids. Trimming took 5 bases from V and 6 from J, leaving 14 bases between them. CDR3 sequence (DNA): TGTGCCAGCAGTCTCCACCCTTGGGGCGAGCAGTACGTC. It translates to CASSLHPWGEQYV.

The rearrangement links TRBV2 to TRBJ2-7, with D perhaps TRBD2 (6 bases). V was cut by 4 bases and J by 0 bases, with 16 bases left in between. CDR1 and CDR2 from the germline V gene are SNHLY and FYNNEI. This CDR3 comprises 16 residues. The CDR3 DNA follows: TGTGCCAGCAGTGTTGGAGGGATGACTGGCTCCTACGAGCAGTACTTC. Its protein product is CASSVGGMTGSYEQYF.

J is TRBJ1-2 and V is TRBV2; 10 bases fit TRBD1. The V segment lost 4 bases and the J segment 7 bases; nucleotides outside the gene matches: 24. The CDR3 length is 20 residues. Germline V gives CDR1 SNHLY, CDR2 FYNNEI. The CDR3 nucleotides read TGTGCCAGCAGTGCAATAGGAACCGGGACGACAGGGGGCGTTGTAGGTGGCTACACCTTC. Encoded protein: CASSAIGTGTTGGVVGGYTF.

The sample holds a few counts of this clone. The same CDR3 arises from other DNA sequences in this sample as well. The V and J genes are TRBV19 and TRBJ1-1; D is uncertain. The CDR3 sequence is 11 residues long. The V end was cut by 1 base, the J end by 5 bases, with 2 bases between. Germline lookup yields CDR1 LNHDA and CDR2 SQIVND (reference sequence). The CDR3 DNA sequence: TGTGCCAGTAGTATAGGGACTGAAGCTTTCTTT. Protein: CASSIGTEAFF.

V and J are TRBV2 and TRBJ1-1, with 7 nucleotides matching TRBD1. Germline V lookup: CDR1 SNHLY, CDR2 FYNNEI. V was pared by 0 bases and J by 0 bases, with 4 bases of the junction left unmatched. The CDR3 is made up of 16 amino acids. CDR3 sequence (DNA): TGTGCCAGCAGTGAAGCAGGAGGGACAGTGAACACTGAAGCTTTCTTT. Its protein product is CASSEAGGTVNTEAFF.

The rearrangement uses TRBV5-4 and TRBJ2-3, with TRBD1 matching over 7 bases. Trimming cost V 3 bases and J 5 bases; bases outside gene matches: 9. The CDR3 is 15 amino acids. CDR1 is SGHNT and CDR2 is YYREEE in the germline V gene (reference sequence). Here the CDR3 reads CASSSTGQIGDTQYF. In nucleotides, the CDR3 is TGTGCCAGCAGCTCAACGGGACAGATAGGAGATACGCAGTATTTT.

The V call is TRBV28, the J call TRBJ1-1; no clear D gene. The CDR3 runs 15 residues. Trimming stripped 3 bases from V and 3 bases from J, with 14 bases between. Per germline, CDR1 MDHEN and CDR2 SYDVKM. CDR3 sequence reads: CASSFYRVRYTEAFF. DNA for the CDR3: TGTGCCAGCAGTTTTTATAGGGTTCGGTACACTGAAGCTTTCTTT.

This clone was detected a few times. This CDR3 reads CASSLVGTQETQYF. DNA of the CDR3: TGTGCCAGCAGCTTGGTTGGGACCCAAGAGACCCAGTACTTC. This chain joins TRBV5-6 and TRBJ2-5; D is perhaps TRBD1 or TRBD2 (5 bases each). Germline V gene sequence: CDR1 SGHDT, CDR2 YYEEEE. The CDR3 loop spans 14 amino acids. The V end lost 0 bases, the J end lost 1 base, and 7 bases lay between the germline ends.

The chain employs TRBV6-2 or TRBV6-3 and TRBJ1-3, with D possibly being TRBD1 (6 bases). CDR1 and CDR2 (germline): MNHEY, SVGEGT. V lost 6 bases and J lost 0, with 33 bases in between. The CDR3 runs 22 residues. CDR3 sequence reads: CASSPTRLPGQGPDYSGNTIYF. As DNA, the CDR3 is TGTGCCAGCAGCCCCACCAGACTGCCGGGACAAGGACCTGATTACTCTGGAAACACCATATATTTT.

V gene TRBV6-5 combines with J gene TRBJ2-1, with 8 bases fitting TRBD1. J gave up 4 bases and V 4 bases, and 6 bases lay outside the gene matches. The CDR3 loop spans 15 amino acids. Germline V CDR1 and CDR2: MNHEY, SVGAGI. The CDR3 protein is CASSSGGQGYNEQFF. The CDR3 region has the DNA TGTGCCAGCAGTTCCGGCGGACAGGGTTACAATGAGCAGTTCTTC.

The chain is built from TRBV7-2 and TRBJ1-4, with 7 bases aligning to TRBD1. V lost 3 bases to trimming and J lost 7 bases; unmatched junction nucleotides: 11. Germline assignment: CDR1 SGHTA and CDR2 FQGNSA. The CDR3 sequence is 16 residues long. The CDR3 DNA sequence: TGTGCCAGCAGCTTGTCGTTTGGGACAGAGGGTGAAAAACTGTTTTTT. It encodes CASSLSFGTEGEKLFF.

The gene calls are TRBV5-6 and TRBJ2-1, with D perhaps TRBD1 (5 bases). The CDR3 has 15 residues. Deletions cut 4 bases from V and 4 bases from J, with 15 bases between. CDR1 is SGHDT and CDR2 is YYEEEE in the germline V gene. CDR3 nucleotide sequence: TGTGCCAGCAGCATATCAGGGTCTCCATACAATGAGCAGTTCTTC. Encoded protein: CASSISGSPYNEQFF.

J is TRBJ1-2 and V is TRBV24-1; weak D call: TRBD1 (5 bases). The ends were cut back, 2 bases at V and 6 bases at J, with 18 bases in the middle. This CDR3 is 16 amino acids long. The germline gives CDR1 KGHDR, CDR2 SFDVKD. This chain's CDR3 is CATSDSAGQNADGYTF. The DNA for the CDR3 is TGTGCCACCAGTGATTCCGCGGGGCAGAATGCCGATGGCTACACCTTC.

The V gene is TRBV11-2, the J gene TRBJ1-4; 7 nucleotides align to TRBD1. Losses at the gene ends were 2 bases for V and 3 bases for J; bases not matched to a gene: 6. The germline V gene has CDR1 SGHAT and CDR2 FQNNGV. This CDR3 contains 16 residues. CDR3 sequence reads: CASSLKPGGANEKLFF. CDR3 nucleotide sequence: TGTGCCAGCAGCTTAAAGCCAGGGGGGGCTAATGAAAAACTGTTTTTT.

The chain recombines TRBV4-1 with TRBJ2-1; D ambiguous. V was shortened by 0 bases and J by 0 bases, with 6 bases between the two germline ends. This CDR3 has 15 residues. Germline lookup yields CDR1 MGHRA and CDR2 YSYEKL. CDR3 in amino acids: CASSQESASYNEQFF. The CDR3 nucleotides are TGCGCCAGCAGCCAAGAGTCTGCCTCCTACAATGAGCAGTTCTTC.

The chain joins TRBV11-3 to TRBJ2-2; a possible D gene is TRBD1 (5 bases). V lost 7 bases and J 5 bases, leaving 20 bases between the germline ends. This CDR3 comprises 16 residues. CDR1 is SGHNT and CDR2 is YENEEA in the germline V gene. The CDR3 spells CASISHQGPGTGELFF. CDR3 DNA sequence: TGTGCCAGCATTTCCCACCAGGGCCCTGGGACCGGGGAGCTGTTTTTT.

The chain uses TRBV3-1 (or the pseudogene TRBV3-2) and TRBJ2-7; 7 bases map to TRBD2. Germline assignment: CDR1 LGHDT and CDR2 YNNKEL (reference sequence). The CDR3 has 16 amino acids. The trim removed 1 base at V and 6 bases at J, leaving 12 bases unmatched. The CDR3 bases are TGTGCCAGCAGCCAAGGCCCGGGACTACCTTTTTTCGAGCAGTACGTC. Its translation: CASSQGPGLPFFEQYV.

This clone occurred once. The chain is built from TRBV7-7 and TRBJ2-7, with a weak D call TRBD2 (5 bases). With 1 base removed from V and 7 bases from J, the gap between germline ends came to 11 bases. Germline V lookup: CDR1 SSHAT, CDR2 FNYEAQ (reference sequence). This CDR3 spans 13 amino acids. CDR3 in amino acids: CASSLERQSEQYF. In DNA form, the CDR3 reads TGTGCCAGCAGCTTAGAGCGGCAGTCAGAGCAGTACTTC.

This chain joins TRBV28 and TRBJ2-2; TRBD2 aligns across 8 bases. Per the germline V gene, CDR1 is MDHEN and CDR2 is SYDVKM. V lost 4 bases to trimming and J lost 0 bases; unmatched junction nucleotides: 7. The length of the CDR3 is 17 residues. CDR3 nucleotide sequence: TGTGCCAGCAGTTCCCGGCGGGGGGCAACGAACACCGGGGAGCTGTTTTTT. Residues: CASSSRRGATNTGELFF.

The rearrangement joins TRBV7-9 to TRBJ1-4, with 8 bases fitting TRBD1. The length of the CDR3 is 18 residues. The V segment lost 0 bases and the J segment 3 bases; nucleotides outside the gene matches: 9. CDR1 and CDR2 from the germline V gene are SEHNR and FQNEAQ (reference sequence). The CDR3 nucleotides read TGTGCCAGCAGCTTAGCTGGTCAGGGGGCGAATTCTAATGAAAAACTGTTTTTT. Translating gives CASSLAGQGANSNEKLFF.